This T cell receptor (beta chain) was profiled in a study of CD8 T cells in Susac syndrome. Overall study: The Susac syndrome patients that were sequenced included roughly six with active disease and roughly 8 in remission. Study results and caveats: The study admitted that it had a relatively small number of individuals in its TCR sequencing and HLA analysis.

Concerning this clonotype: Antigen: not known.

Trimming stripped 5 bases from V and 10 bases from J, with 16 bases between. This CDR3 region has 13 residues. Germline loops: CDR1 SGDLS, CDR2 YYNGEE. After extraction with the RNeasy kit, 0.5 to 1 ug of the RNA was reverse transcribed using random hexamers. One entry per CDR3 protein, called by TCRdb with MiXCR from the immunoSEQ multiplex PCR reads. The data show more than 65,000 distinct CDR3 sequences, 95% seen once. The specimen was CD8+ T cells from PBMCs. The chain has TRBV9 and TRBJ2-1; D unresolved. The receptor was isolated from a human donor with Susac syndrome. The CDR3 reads CASSPPVPGEQFF. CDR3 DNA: TGTGCCAGCAGTCCCCCGGTTCCCGGGGAGCAGTTCTTC. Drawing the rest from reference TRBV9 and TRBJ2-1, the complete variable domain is DSGVTQTPKHLITATGQRVTLRCSPRSGDLSVYWYQQSLDQGLQFLIQYYNGEERAKGNILERFSAQQFPDLHSELNLSSLELGDSALYFCASSPPVPGEQFFGPGTRLTVL.